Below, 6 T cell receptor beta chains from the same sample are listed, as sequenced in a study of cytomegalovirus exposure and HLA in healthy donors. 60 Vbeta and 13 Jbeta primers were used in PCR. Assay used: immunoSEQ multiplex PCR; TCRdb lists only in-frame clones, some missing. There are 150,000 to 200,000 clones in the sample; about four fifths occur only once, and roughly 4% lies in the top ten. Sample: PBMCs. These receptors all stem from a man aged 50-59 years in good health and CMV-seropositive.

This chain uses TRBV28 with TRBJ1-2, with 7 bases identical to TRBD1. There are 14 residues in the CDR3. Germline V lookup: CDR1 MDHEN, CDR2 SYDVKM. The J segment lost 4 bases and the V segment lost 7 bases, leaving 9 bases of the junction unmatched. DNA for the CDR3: TGTGCCAGCACCTTTGGGGGGACAGCCTATGGCTACACCTTC. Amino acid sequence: CASTFGGTAYGYTF.

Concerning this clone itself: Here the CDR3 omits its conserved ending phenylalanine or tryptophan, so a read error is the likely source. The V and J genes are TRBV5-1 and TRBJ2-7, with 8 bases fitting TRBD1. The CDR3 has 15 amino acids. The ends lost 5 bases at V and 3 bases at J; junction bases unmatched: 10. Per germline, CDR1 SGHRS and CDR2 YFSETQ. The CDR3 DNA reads TGCGCCAGCAGTTACACCGGGACAGGTAACTACGAGCAGTACCTC. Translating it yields CASSYTGTGNYEQYL.

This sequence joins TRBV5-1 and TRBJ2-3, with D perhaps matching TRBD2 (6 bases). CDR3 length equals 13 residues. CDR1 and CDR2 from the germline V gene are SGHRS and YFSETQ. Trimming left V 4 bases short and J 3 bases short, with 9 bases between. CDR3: CASSARETDTQYF. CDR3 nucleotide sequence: TGCGCCAGCAGCGCCCGGGAGACAGATACGCAGTATTTT.

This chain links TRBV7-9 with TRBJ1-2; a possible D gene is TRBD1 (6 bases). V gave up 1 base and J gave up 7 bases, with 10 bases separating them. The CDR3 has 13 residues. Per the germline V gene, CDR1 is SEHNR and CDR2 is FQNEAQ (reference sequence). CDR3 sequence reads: CASSLVDRSGYTF. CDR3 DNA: TGTGCCAGCAGCTTAGTTGACAGGAGTGGCTACACCTTC. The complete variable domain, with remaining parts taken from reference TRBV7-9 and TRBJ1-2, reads DTGVSQNPRHKITKRGQNVTFRCDPISEHNRLYWYRQTLGQGPEFLTYFQNEAQLEKSRLLSDRFSAERPKGSFSTLEIQRTEQGDSAMYLCASSLVDRSGYTFGSGTRLTVV.

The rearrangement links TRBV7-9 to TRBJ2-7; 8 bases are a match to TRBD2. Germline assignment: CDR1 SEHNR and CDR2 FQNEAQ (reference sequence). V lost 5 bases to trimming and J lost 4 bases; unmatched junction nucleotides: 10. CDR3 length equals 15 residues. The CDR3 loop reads CASSPREGQMYEQYF. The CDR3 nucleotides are TGTGCCAGCAGCCCCCGGGAGGGCCAGATGTACGAGCAGTACTTC.

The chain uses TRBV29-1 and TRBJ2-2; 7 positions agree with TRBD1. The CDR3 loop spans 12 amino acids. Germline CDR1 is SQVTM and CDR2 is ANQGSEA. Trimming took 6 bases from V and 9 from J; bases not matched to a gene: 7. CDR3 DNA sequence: TGCAGCGTCTCACCGACAGGGAGGGAGCTGTTTTTT. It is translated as CSVSPTGRELFF.